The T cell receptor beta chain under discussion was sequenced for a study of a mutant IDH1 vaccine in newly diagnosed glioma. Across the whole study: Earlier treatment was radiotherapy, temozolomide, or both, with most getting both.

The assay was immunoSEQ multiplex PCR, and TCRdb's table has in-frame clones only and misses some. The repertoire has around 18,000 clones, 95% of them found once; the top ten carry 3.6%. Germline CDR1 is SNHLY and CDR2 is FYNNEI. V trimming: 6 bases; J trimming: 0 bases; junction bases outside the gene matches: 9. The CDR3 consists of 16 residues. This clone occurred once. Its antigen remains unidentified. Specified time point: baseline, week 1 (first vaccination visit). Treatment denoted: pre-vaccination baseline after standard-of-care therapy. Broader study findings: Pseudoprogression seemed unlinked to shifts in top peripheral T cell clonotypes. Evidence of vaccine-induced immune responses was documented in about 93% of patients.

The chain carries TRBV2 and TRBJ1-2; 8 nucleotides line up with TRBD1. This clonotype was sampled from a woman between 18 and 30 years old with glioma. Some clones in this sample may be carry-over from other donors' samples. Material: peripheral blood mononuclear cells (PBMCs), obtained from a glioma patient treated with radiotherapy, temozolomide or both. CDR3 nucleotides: TGTGCCAGCAGCAACCCGATACAGGGGGCTAACTATGGCTACACCTTC. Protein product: CASSNPIQGANYGYTF.